This is a list of T cell receptor beta chains from one sample in a study of T cells in Graves' hyperthyroidism and ophthalmopathy. MiXCR, run by TCRdb on the multiplex PCR reads, gives a single entry per CDR3 protein. Of roughly 35,000 distinct CDR3 sequences in the sample, around 53% were seen once. The sequenced sample consisted of blood. All receptors derive from a middle-aged woman with Graves' ophthalmopathy. Each CDR3 is given with its conserved first and last residue. The D gene is left open where the match is weak. Not every row has a clone size; where given, it reads once, few, many or a size class.

D gene: TRBD1
J gene: TRBJ2-3
clone size: .
V gene: TRBV10-3
CDR3 protein: CAISGRQGAGDTQYF
CDR3 DNA: TGTGCCATCAGTGGTAGACAGGGGGCAGGAGATACGCAGTATTTT

D gene: .
J gene: TRBJ1-5
clone size: once
V gene: TRBV4-3
CDR3 protein: CASSQPLGGRSQPQHF
CDR3 DNA: TGCGCCAGCAGCCAACCCTTAGGGGGGCGGAGTCAGCCCCAGCATTTT

D gene: .
J gene: TRBJ1-2
clone size: .
V gene: TRBV5-1
CDR3 protein: CASGLEFIRGVGYTF
CDR3 DNA: TGCGCCAGCGGCTTGGAGTTCATCCGGGGAGTGGGCTACACCTTC

D gene: .
J gene: TRBJ2-5
clone size: .
V gene: TRBV7-9
CDR3 protein: CASRGRADQETQYF
CDR3 DNA: TGTGCCAGCAGGGGTCGAGCGGATCAAGAGACCCAGTACTTC

D gene: .
J gene: TRBJ2-3
clone size: .
V gene: TRBV20-1
CDR3 protein: CSASSRINNEQYF
CDR3 DNA: TGCAGTGCTAGTAGCCGGATAAACAATGAGCAGTATTTT

D gene: TRBD2
J gene: TRBJ2-7
clone size: many
V gene: TRBV30
CDR3 protein: CALGSGTLEQYF
CDR3 DNA: TGTGCCTTAGGGAGCGGGACTCTTGAGCAGTACTTC

D gene: .
J gene: TRBJ1-1
clone size: .
V gene: TRBV20-1
CDR3 protein: CGAPGATEAFF
CDR3 DNA: TGCGGTGCCCCGGGGGCCACTGAAGCTTTCTTT

D gene: TRBD1
J gene: TRBJ1-1
clone size: .
V gene: TRBV20-1
CDR3 protein: CSAVRGTRNTGAFF
CDR3 DNA: TGCAGTGCTGTCAGGGGGACACGGAACACTGGAGCGTTCTTT

D gene: .
J gene: TRBJ1-2
clone size: many
V gene: TRBV5-4
CDR3 protein: CASSLAGSRSYTF
CDR3 DNA: TGTGCCAGCAGCTTGGCCGGCAGCCGAAGCTACACCTTC

D gene: .
J gene: TRBJ2-2
clone size: .
V gene: TRBV2
CDR3 protein: CASSAGPRELFF
CDR3 DNA: TGTGCCAGCAGTGCCGGTCCCAGGGAGCTGTTTTTT

D gene: TRBD2
J gene: TRBJ2-1
clone size: .
V gene: TRBV6-5
CDR3 protein: CASSYFPVRAGVDEQFF
CDR3 DNA: TGTGCCAGCAGTTACTTCCCCGTACGTGCGGGAGTCGATGAGCAGTTCTTC

D gene: .
J gene: TRBJ2-7
clone size: .
V gene: TRBV7-2
CDR3 protein: CASSSTSSSYEQYF
CDR3 DNA: TGTGCCAGCAGTTCGACTTCCAGCTCCTACGAGCAGTACTTC

D gene: .
J gene: TRBJ2-2
clone size: .
V gene: TRBV29-1
CDR3 protein: CSVEEQGPYREQYFGELFF
CDR3 DNA: .

D gene: .
J gene: TRBJ1-4
clone size: .
V gene: TRBV6-5
CDR3 protein: CASSPTGTGLFF
CDR3 DNA: TGTGCCAGCAGCCCGACGGGAACGGGACTGTTTTTT

D gene: .
J gene: TRBJ2-2
clone size: .
V gene: TRBV20-1
CDR3 protein: CSASGSFF
CDR3 DNA: TGCAGTGCTAGTGGGTCGTTTTTT

D gene: .
J gene: TRBJ2-7
clone size: few
V gene: TRBV2
CDR3 protein: CASSQTDEQYF
CDR3 DNA: TGTGCCAGCAGTCAGACAGACGAGCAGTACTTC

D gene: TRBD1
J gene: TRBJ2-1
clone size: .
V gene: TRBV2
CDR3 protein: CASSPGGWIEQFF
CDR3 DNA: TGTGCCAGCAGTCCAGGGGGATGGATTGAGCAGTTCTTC

D gene: TRBD2
J gene: TRBJ2-3
clone size: many
V gene: TRBV4-2
CDR3 protein: CASSQRGGGSTDTQYF
CDR3 DNA: TGTGCCAGCAGTCAACGGGGGGGGGGTAGCACAGATACGCAGTATTTT

D gene: .
J gene: TRBJ1-2
clone size: .
V gene: TRBV6-1
CDR3 protein: CASRGAGPVPRWNGYTF
CDR3 DNA: TGTGCCAGCAGAGGAGCGGGCCCGGTCCCAAGGTGGAACGGCTACACCTTC

D gene: TRBD1
J gene: TRBJ1-3
clone size: many
V gene: TRBV9
CDR3 protein: CASSAMGRGHGNTIYF
CDR3 DNA: TGTGCCAGCAGCGCGATGGGGAGGGGGCATGGAAACACCATATATTTT

D gene: .
J gene: TRBJ2-6
clone size: .
V gene: TRBV12-3/TRBV12-4
CDR3 protein: CASSKGGTGANVLTF
CDR3 DNA: TGTGCCAGCAGTAAAGGGGGGACTGGGGCCAACGTCCTGACTTTC

D gene: .
J gene: TRBJ2-1
clone size: .
V gene: TRBV2
CDR3 protein: CASRGTGLDEQFF
CDR3 DNA: TGTGCCAGCAGAGGGACAGGACTAGACGAGCAGTTCTTC

D gene: .
J gene: TRBJ2-1
clone size: many
V gene: TRBV7-2
CDR3 protein: CASSLAHGPYNEQFF
CDR3 DNA: TGTGCCAGCAGCTTAGCGCACGGGCCATACAATGAGCAGTTCTTC

D gene: .
J gene: TRBJ1-1
clone size: .
V gene: TRBV14
CDR3 protein: CASSQDDGVVHTEAFF
CDR3 DNA: TGTGCCAGCAGCCAAGATGATGGGGTCGTCCACACTGAAGCTTTCTTT

D gene: TRBD2
J gene: TRBJ2-5
clone size: .
V gene: TRBV20-1
CDR3 protein: CSARGLAGSETQYF
CDR3 DNA: TGCAGTGCTAGAGGACTAGCGGGTTCAGAGACCCAGTACTTC

D gene: .
J gene: TRBJ2-3
clone size: .
V gene: TRBV5-1
CDR3 protein: CASRAFRVRGATQYF
CDR3 DNA: TGCGCCAGCAGGGCATTCCGGGTCAGGGGAGCTACGCAGTATTTT

D gene: .
J gene: TRBJ1-2
clone size: .
V gene: TRBV7-8
CDR3 protein: CASSLGGTVSGYTF
CDR3 DNA: TGTGCCAGCAGCTTAGGAGGGACGGTCTCTGGCTACACCTTC

D gene: .
J gene: TRBJ1-3
clone size: many
V gene: TRBV6-1
CDR3 protein: CASSDLTQGGNTIYF
CDR3 DNA: TGTGCCAGCAGTGACCTGACGCAGGGTGGAAACACCATATATTTT

D gene: .
J gene: TRBJ2-7
clone size: .
V gene: TRBV11-2
CDR3 protein: CASSRQGQVDSEQYF
CDR3 DNA: TGTGCCAGCAGCCGCCAGGGTCAGGTTGACTCCGAGCAGTACTTC

D gene: .
J gene: TRBJ2-3
clone size: .
V gene: TRBV4-3
CDR3 protein: CASSQPLGGRTTQYF
CDR3 DNA: TGCGCCAGCAGCCAACCCTTAGGGGGGCGGACTACGCAGTATTTT

D gene: TRBD1
J gene: TRBJ2-3
clone size: many
V gene: TRBV5-4
CDR3 protein: CASSLDRTGAKDTQYF
CDR3 DNA: TGTGCCAGCAGCTTGGATCGGACAGGTGCTAAAGATACGCAGTATTTT

D gene: TRBD1
J gene: TRBJ1-1
clone size: many
V gene: TRBV3-1
CDR3 protein: CASSLRQGGTEAFF
CDR3 DNA: TGTGCCAGCAGCCTAAGACAGGGAGGAACTGAAGCTTTCTTT

D gene: TRBD2
J gene: TRBJ2-2
clone size: many
V gene: TRBV5-6
CDR3 protein: CASRSGVMNTGELFF
CDR3 DNA: TGTGCCAGCAGGAGCGGGGTCATGAACACCGGGGAGCTGTTTTTT

D gene: TRBD1
J gene: TRBJ1-6
clone size: few
V gene: TRBV30
CDR3 protein: CAWRAGTGGSPLHF
CDR3 DNA: TGTGCCTGGAGGGCCGGGACAGGGGGCTCACCCCTCCACTTT

D gene: .
J gene: TRBJ1-5
clone size: .
V gene: TRBV7-4
CDR3 protein: CASSRTGRGNQPQHF
CDR3 DNA: TGTGCCAGCAGCCGCACAGGGAGGGGCAATCAGCCCCAGCATTTT

D gene: .
J gene: TRBJ2-3
clone size: many
V gene: TRBV30
CDR3 protein: CAWTGGTDTQYF
CDR3 DNA: TGTGCCTGGACAGGGGGCACAGATACGCAGTATTTT

D gene: .
J gene: TRBJ1-1
clone size: few
V gene: TRBV30
CDR3 protein: CAWSLGAVGQKEAFF
CDR3 DNA: TGTGCCTGGAGCCTGGGGGCGGTAGGGCAGAAAGAAGCTTTCTTT

D gene: .
J gene: TRBJ1-1
clone size: .
V gene: TRBV29-1
CDR3 protein: CSVAARGDTEAFF
CDR3 DNA: TGCAGCGTTGCCGCCAGGGGCGACACTGAAGCTTTCTTT

D gene: .
J gene: TRBJ2-5
clone size: .
V gene: TRBV7-9
CDR3 protein: CASSLEQGRSDQPQYF
CDR3 DNA: TGTGCCAGCAGCCTAGAACAGGGCCGAAGCGATCAGCCCCAGTACTTC

D gene: TRBD1
J gene: TRBJ1-6
clone size: medium-sized
V gene: TRBV10-3
CDR3 protein: CAITGTGGSPLHF
CDR3 DNA: TGTGCCATCACAGGGACAGGGGGTTCACCCCTCCACTTT

D gene: TRBD2
J gene: TRBJ2-1
clone size: many
V gene: TRBV7-3
CDR3 protein: CASSPAGGLHNEQFF
CDR3 DNA: TGTGCCAGCAGCCCAGCGGGGGGGCTTCACAATGAGCAGTTCTTC

D gene: TRBD1
J gene: TRBJ2-7
clone size: many
V gene: TRBV7-2
CDR3 protein: CASSSGQYEQYF
CDR3 DNA: TGTGCCAGCAGCTCGGGACAGTACGAGCAGTACTTC

D gene: .
J gene: TRBJ2-3
clone size: few
V gene: TRBV9
CDR3 protein: CASGRGTDTQYF
CDR3 DNA: TGTGCCAGCGGCCGGGGCACAGATACGCAGTATTTT

D gene: .
J gene: TRBJ2-2
clone size: .
V gene: TRBV29-1
CDR3 protein: CSDQKQNAGEPFF
CDR3 DNA: TGCAGCGATCAAAAACAGAACGCCGGGGAGCCGTTTTTT

D gene: .
J gene: TRBJ2-7
clone size: .
V gene: TRBV4-1
CDR3 protein: CASSQVAGREDEQYF
CDR3 DNA: TGCGCCAGCAGCCAAGTGGCAGGGAGAGAGGACGAGCAGTACTTC

D gene: .
J gene: TRBJ1-5
clone size: many
V gene: TRBV6-5
CDR3 protein: CASSPGGAGALNQPQHF
CDR3 DNA: TGTGCCAGCAGCCCAGGAGGTGCGGGGGCCCTTAATCAGCCCCAGCATTTT

D gene: .
J gene: TRBJ1-5
clone size: .
V gene: TRBV7-2
CDR3 protein: CASSLRGRGHQPRHF
CDR3 DNA: TGTGCCAGCAGCTTAAGGGGACGGGGACATCAGCCCCGGCATTTT

D gene: TRBD2
J gene: TRBJ2-3
clone size: .
V gene: TRBV5-1
CDR3 protein: CASMLAESTDTQYF
CDR3 DNA: TGCGCCAGCATGCTAGCGGAAAGCACAGATACGCAGTATTTT

D gene: TRBD1
J gene: TRBJ2-1
clone size: many
V gene: TRBV6-4
CDR3 protein: CASSDSGGGQGPYNEQFF
CDR3 DNA: TGTGCCAGCAGTGACTCGGGTGGGGGACAGGGACCCTACAATGAGCAGTTCTTC

D gene: .
J gene: TRBJ1-3
clone size: .
V gene: TRBV7-6
CDR3 protein: CASSLGETIYF
CDR3 DNA: TGTGCCAGCAGCTTAGGGGAGACCATATATTTT

D gene: TRBD2
J gene: TRBJ2-1
clone size: many
V gene: TRBV6-4
CDR3 protein: CASSDSAGGPYNEQFF
CDR3 DNA: TGTGCCAGCAGTGACAGCGCGGGGGGGCCCTACAATGAGCAGTTCTTC

D gene: TRBD2
J gene: TRBJ2-5
clone size: .
V gene: TRBV15
CDR3 protein: CATHSGNQETQYF
CDR3 DNA: TGTGCCACGCACAGCGGGAACCAAGAGACCCAGTACTTC

D gene: TRBD2
J gene: TRBJ2-7
clone size: .
V gene: TRBV7-2
CDR3 protein: CASRTGTSGLEQYF
CDR3 DNA: TGTGCCAGCAGAACCGGGACTAGCGGTCTGGAGCAGTACTTC

D gene: TRBD2
J gene: TRBJ2-1
clone size: many
V gene: TRBV20-1
CDR3 protein: CSAFPFSGGYNEQFF
CDR3 DNA: TGCAGTGCTTTCCCCTTTAGCGGGGGGTACAATGAGCAGTTCTTC